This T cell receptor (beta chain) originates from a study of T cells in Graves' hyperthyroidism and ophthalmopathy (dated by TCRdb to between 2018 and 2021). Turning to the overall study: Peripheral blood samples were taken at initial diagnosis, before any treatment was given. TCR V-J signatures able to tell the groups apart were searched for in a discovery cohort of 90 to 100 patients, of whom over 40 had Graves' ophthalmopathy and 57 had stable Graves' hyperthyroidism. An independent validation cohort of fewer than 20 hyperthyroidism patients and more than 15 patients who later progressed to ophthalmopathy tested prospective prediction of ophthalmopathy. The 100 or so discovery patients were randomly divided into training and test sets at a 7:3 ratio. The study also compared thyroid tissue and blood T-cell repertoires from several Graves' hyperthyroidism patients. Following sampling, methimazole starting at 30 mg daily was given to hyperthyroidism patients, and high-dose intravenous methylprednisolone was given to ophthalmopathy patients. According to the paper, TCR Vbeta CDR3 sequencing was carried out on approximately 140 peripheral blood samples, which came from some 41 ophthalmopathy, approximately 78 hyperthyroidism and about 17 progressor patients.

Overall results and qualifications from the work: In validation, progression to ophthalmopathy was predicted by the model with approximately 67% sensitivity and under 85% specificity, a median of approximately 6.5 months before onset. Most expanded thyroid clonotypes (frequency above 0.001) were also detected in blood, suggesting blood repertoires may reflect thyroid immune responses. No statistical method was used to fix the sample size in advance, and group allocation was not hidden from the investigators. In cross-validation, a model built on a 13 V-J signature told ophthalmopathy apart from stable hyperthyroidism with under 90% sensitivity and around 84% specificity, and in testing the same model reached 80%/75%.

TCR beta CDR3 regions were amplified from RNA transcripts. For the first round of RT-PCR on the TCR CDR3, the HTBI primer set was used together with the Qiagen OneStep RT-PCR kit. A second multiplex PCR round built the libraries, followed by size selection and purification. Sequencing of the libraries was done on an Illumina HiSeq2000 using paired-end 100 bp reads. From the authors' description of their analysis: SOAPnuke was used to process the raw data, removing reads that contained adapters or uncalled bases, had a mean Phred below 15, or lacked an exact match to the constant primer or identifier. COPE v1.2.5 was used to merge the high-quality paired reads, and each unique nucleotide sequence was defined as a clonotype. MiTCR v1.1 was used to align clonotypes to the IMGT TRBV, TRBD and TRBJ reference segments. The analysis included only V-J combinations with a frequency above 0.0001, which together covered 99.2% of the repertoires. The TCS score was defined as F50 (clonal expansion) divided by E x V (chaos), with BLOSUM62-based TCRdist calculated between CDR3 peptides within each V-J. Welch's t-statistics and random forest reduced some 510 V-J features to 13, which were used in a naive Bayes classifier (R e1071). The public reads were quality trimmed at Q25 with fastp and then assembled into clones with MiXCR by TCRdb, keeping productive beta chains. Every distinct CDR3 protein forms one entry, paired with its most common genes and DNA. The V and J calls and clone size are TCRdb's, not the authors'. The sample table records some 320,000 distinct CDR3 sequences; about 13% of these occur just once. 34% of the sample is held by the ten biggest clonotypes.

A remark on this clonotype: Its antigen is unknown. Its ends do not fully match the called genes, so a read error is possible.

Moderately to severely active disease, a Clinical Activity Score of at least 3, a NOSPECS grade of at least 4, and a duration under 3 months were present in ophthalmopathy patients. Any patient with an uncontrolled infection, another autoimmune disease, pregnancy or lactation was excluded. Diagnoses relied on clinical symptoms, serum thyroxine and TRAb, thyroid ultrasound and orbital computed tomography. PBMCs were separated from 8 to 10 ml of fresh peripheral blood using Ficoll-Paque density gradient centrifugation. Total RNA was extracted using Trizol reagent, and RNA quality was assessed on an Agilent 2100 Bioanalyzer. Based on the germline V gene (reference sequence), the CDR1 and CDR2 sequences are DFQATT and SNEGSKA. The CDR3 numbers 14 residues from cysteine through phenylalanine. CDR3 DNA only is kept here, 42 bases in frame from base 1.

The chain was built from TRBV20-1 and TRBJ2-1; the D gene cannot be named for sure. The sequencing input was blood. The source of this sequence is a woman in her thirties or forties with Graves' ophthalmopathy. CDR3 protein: CSARNPRTYNEQSF. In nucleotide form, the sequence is TGCAGTGCTAGGAACCCACGTACCTACAATGAGCAGTCCTTC.